One and the same sample provided the 9 T cell receptor beta chains below, sequenced in a study of CD8 T cells in ankylosing spondylitis. Each CDR3 protein is one row after TCRdb ran MiXCR on the 5' RACE reads. The repertoire holds under 300,000 distinct CDR3 sequences, with approximately 20% as singletons. What was sequenced was blood, either unsorted or a sorted T cell fraction (not recorded which). The receptors originated from a male donor with ankylosing spondylitis or in good health (not recorded which).

The V gene is TRBV2, the J gene TRBJ2-7, with 8 bases identical to TRBD1. Germline V lookup: CDR1 SNHLY, CDR2 FYNNEI. There are 13 residues in the CDR3. V trimming: 10 bases; J trimming: 0 bases; junction bases outside the gene matches: 5. The CDR3 DNA reads TGTGCCACACAGGGGGAGGACTCCTACGAGCAGTACTTC. Translating it yields CATQGEDSYEQYF.

V gene TRBV7-9 combines with J gene TRBJ2-1; D call uncertain. Trimming removed 0 bases at V and 0 bases at J, with 12 bases between. Germline V gene data show CDR1 as SEHNR and CDR2 as FQNEAQ (reference sequence). The CDR3 sequence is 17 residues long. The CDR3 coding sequence is TGTGCCAGCAGCTTAGCGGGAACCGAGAGCTCCTACAATGAGCAGTTCTTC. Amino acids: CASSLAGTESSYNEQFF.

The chain employs TRBV27 and TRBJ1-2; D might be TRBD1 (6 bases). This CDR3 has 14 residues. Germline values: CDR1 MNHEY, CDR2 SMNVEV (reference sequence). Trimming removed 5 bases at V and 2 bases at J, with 12 bases between. The DNA for the CDR3 is TGTGCCAGCAGTCCGCGCGGACAGAACTATGGCTACACCTTC. It yields the protein CASSPRGQNYGYTF.

The chain recombines TRBV7-8 with TRBJ2-7, with D possibly being TRBD1 (6 bases). V was cut by 3 bases and J by 2 bases, with 14 bases left in between. Per the germline V gene, CDR1 is SGHVS and CDR2 is FQNEAQ. The CDR3 has 15 amino acids. This CDR3 reads CASSFDSGHPYEQYF. The CDR3 DNA follows: TGTGCCAGCAGCTTCGACTCGGGACACCCCTACGAGCAGTACTTC.

This clonotype was recorded a few times. The chain is built from TRBV29-1 and TRBJ2-5, with 7 nucleotides matching TRBD2. Germline lookup yields CDR1 SQVTM and CDR2 ANQGSEA. The junction had 4 bases not matched to a gene; V was cut back by 0 bases and J by 9 bases. The CDR3 runs 12 residues. The CDR3 bases are TGCAGCGTTGAAGATCGGGGGGTCGCCCAGTACTTC. Its translation is CSVEDRGVAQYF.

In its sample, this clonotype was seen a few times. This chain uses TRBV7-2 with TRBJ1-5; D is ambiguous. Trimming cost V 3 bases and J 3 bases, with 12 bases left between them. Germline CDR1 SGHTA, CDR2 FQGNSA. This CDR3 has 15 residues. CDR3 protein: CASSFGLLDNQPQHF. The CDR3 DNA follows: TGTGCCAGCAGCTTCGGACTGCTCGACAATCAGCCCCAGCATTTT.

The chain uses TRBV20-1 and TRBJ1-2, with D maybe TRBD1 (5 bases). The CDR3 is 14 amino acids. Between the trimmed V and J ends, which lost 0 bases and 4 bases, there was a span of 12 bases. Looked up from germline, CDR1 is DFQATT and CDR2 is SNEGSKA (reference sequence). CDR3 nucleotide sequence: TGCAGTGCTAGAGAGTTGGGGCAGGCCTATGGCTACACCTTC. Protein product: CSARELGQAYGYTF.

The chain links TRBV12-3 or TRBV12-4 to TRBJ2-7; 8 nucleotides line up with TRBD1. The CDR3 is 14 residues long. V shed 5 bases and J 6 bases; nucleotides not matched to a gene: 9. CDR3 sequence: CASSHPDRAREQYF. As DNA, the CDR3 is TGTGCCAGCAGTCATCCGGACAGGGCGCGCGAGCAGTACTTC.

V usage is TRBV18 and J usage is TRBJ1-4; D gene unclear. CDR1 is KGHSH and CDR2 is LQKENI in the germline V gene. V dropped 3 bases and J dropped 6 bases, with 11 bases sitting between them. The CDR3 sequence is 14 residues long. In DNA form, the CDR3 reads TGTGCCAGCTCACCGGACCGATTGGATGAAAAACTGTTTTTT. It encodes CASSPDRLDEKLFF.